The clone carrying this T cell receptor (beta chain) was picked up one time. This specimen comes from a study of PD-L1 blockade in urothelial cancer. CDR3 length equals 14 residues. Germline V gene data show CDR1 as MNHEY and CDR2 as SVGAGI. Germline trimming cut 0 bases from V and 10 bases from J; bases unmatched to any gene: 6. Profiled with immunoSEQ multiplex PCR; TCRdb holds only in-frame clones, not every one. The repertoire holds about 35,000 clones, with roughly 82% as singletons. The sample's time point: peripheral blood 6 weeks after treatment start. The sequence was collected from a man aged 35 to 55 with urothelial cancer. Sample: PBMCs, taken around atezolizumab (anti-PD-L1) treatment. This chain joins TRBV6-5 and TRBJ2-1; TRBD1 agrees at 7 bases. The CDR3 bases are TGTGCCAGCAGTTACTCTACAGGGGCGCGAGAGCAGTTCTTC. Its translation is CASSYSTGAREQFF.